This TCR beta chain is drawn from a study of blood T cell repertoires in COVID-19. Trimming stripped 4 bases from V and 8 bases from J, with 19 bases between. The CDR3 has 15 residues. Per the germline V gene, CDR1 is SGHRS and CDR2 is YFSETQ. TCRdb's copy holds only in-frame clones and misses some; the assay was immunoSEQ multiplex PCR. The repertoire holds 160,000 or so clones, with roughly nine tenths as singletons. Material: peripheral blood. The sequence came from a woman in her seventies with acute or convalescent COVID-19. The chain couples TRBV5-1 to TRBJ2-1, with D maybe TRBD1 (6 bases). CDR3 residues: CASSGTGLKFDEQFF. In DNA, the CDR3 is TGCGCCAGCAGCGGAACAGGGCTGAAGTTCGATGAGCAGTTCTTC. The full variable domain, rest sourced from reference TRBV5-1 and TRBJ2-1, is KAGVTQTPRYLIKTRGQQVTLSCSPISGHRSVSWYQQTPGQGLQFLFEYFSETQRNKGNFPGRFSGRQFSNSRSEMNVSTLELGDSALYLCASSGTGLKFDEQFFGPGTRLTVL.